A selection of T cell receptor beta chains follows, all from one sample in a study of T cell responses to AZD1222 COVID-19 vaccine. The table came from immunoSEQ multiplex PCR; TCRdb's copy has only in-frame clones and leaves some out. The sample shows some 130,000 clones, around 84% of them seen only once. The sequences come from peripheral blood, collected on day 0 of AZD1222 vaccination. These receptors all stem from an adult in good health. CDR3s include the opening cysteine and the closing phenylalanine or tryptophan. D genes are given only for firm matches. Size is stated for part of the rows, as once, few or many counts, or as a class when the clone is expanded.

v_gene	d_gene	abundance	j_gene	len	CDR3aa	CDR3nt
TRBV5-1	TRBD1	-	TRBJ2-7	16	CASSTTGQGSSYEQYF	TGCGCCAGCAGCACCACGGGACAGGGCTCTTCCTACGAGCAGTACTTC
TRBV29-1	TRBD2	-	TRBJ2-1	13	CSGRRGSHNEQFF	TGCAGCGGACGGCGGGGGAGTCACAATGAGCAGTTCTTC
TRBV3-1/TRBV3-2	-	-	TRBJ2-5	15	CASSQDTLAMETQYF	TGTGCCAGCAGCCAAGATACACTGGCGATGGAGACCCAGTACTTC
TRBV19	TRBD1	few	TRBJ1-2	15	CASRSQGVANYGYTF	TGTGCCAGTAGGAGCCAGGGGGTAGCTAACTATGGCTACACCTTC
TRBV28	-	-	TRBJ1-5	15	CASSLGGRDDQPQHF	TGTGCCAGCAGTTTGGGGGGGAGAGACGATCAGCCCCAGCATTTT
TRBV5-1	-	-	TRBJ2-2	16	CASSLDVPSNTGELFF	TGCGCCAGCAGCTTGGATGTCCCTTCGAACACCGGGGAGCTGTTTTTT
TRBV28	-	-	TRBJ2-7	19	CASSLWGMRGSRSSYEQYF	TGTGCCAGCAGTTTATGGGGGATGAGGGGCAGCCGCAGCTCCTACGAGCAGTACTTC
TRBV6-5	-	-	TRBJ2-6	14	CATPLLSGANVLTF	TGTGCCACCCCTCTCCTGTCTGGGGCCAACGTCCTGACTTTC
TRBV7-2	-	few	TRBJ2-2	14	CASSLGIGAGELFF	TGTGCCAGCAGCTTAGGTATAGGGGCCGGGGAGCTGTTTTTT
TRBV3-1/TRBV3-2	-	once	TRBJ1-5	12	CASSRPGQPQHF	TGTGCCAGCAGCCGGCCGGGACAGCCCCAGCATTTT
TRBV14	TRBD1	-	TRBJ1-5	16	CASSPRTGGSNQPQHF	TGTGCCAGCAGCCCACGGACAGGGGGAAGCAATCAGCCCCAGCATTTT
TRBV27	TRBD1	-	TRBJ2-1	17	CASSLRLKGASYNEQFF	TGTGCCAGCAGTTTACGGTTGAAGGGGGCCTCCTACAATGAGCAGTTCTTC
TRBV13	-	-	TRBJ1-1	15	CASSSWSSRTDGAFF	TGTGCCAGCAGCTCTTGGAGTAGTCGAACGGACGGAGCTTTCTTT
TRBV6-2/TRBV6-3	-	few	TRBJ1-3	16	CASSYSSKPSGNTIYF	TGTGCCAGCAGTTACTCGAGCAAACCCTCTGGAAACACCATATATTTT
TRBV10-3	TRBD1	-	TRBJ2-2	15	CAIRQTGGNTGELFF	TGTGCCATCAGGCAGACAGGGGGGAACACCGGGGAGCTGTTTTTT
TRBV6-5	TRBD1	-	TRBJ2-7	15	CASSRTGTGGYEQYF	TGTGCCAGCAGTCGGACCGGGACAGGGGGTTACGAGCAGTACTTC
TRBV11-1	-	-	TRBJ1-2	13	CASSRRDTYGYTF	TGTGCCAGCAGCCGCCGGGACACCTATGGCTACACCTTC
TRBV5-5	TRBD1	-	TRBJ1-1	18	CASSLAGQGPLIRTEAFF	TGTGCCAGCAGCTTGGCGGGACAGGGCCCCTTAATTAGGACTGAAGCTTTCTTT
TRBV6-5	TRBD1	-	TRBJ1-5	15	CASSMDRVSNQPQHF	TGTGCCAGCAGCATGGACAGGGTGAGCAATCAGCCCCAGCATTTT
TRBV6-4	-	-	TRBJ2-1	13	CASSETSWGEQFF	TGTGCCAGCAGTGAGACTAGTTGGGGTGAGCAGTTCTTC
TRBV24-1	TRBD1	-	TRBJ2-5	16	CATSDLSRTGSETQYF	TGTGCCACCAGTGATTTAAGCAGGACAGGGTCGGAGACCCAGTACTTC
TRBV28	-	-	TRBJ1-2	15	CASSSAAGDNYGYTF	TGTGCCAGCAGTAGTGCAGCGGGAGATAACTATGGCTACACCTTC
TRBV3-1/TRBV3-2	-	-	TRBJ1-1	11	CASRLPKEAFF	TGTGCCAGCAGGCTACCTAAAGAAGCTTTCTTT
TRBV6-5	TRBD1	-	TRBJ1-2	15	CASSPRQGINYGYTF	TGTGCCAGCAGCCCAAGACAGGGCATAAACTATGGCTACACCTTC
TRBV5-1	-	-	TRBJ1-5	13	CASRKDGDQPQHF	TGCGCCAGCAGAAAGGACGGTGATCAGCCCCAGCATTTT
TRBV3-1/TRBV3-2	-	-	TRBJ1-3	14	CASSQQGGGNTIYF	TGTGCCAGCAGTCAACAGGGTGGTGGAAACACCATATATTTT
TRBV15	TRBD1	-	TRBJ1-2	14	CATTPDRVNYGYTF	TGTGCCACCACCCCGGACAGGGTTAACTATGGCTACACCTTC
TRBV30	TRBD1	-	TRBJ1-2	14	CAWMGQGANYGYTF	TGTGCCTGGATGGGACAGGGAGCTAACTATGGCTACACCTTC
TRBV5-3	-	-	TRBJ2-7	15	CARSLASDSMREQYF	TGTGCCAGAAGCTTGGCCTCGGACAGTATGAGGGAGCAGTACTTC
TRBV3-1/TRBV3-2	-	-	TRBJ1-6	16	CASSPGSQAWNSPLHF	TGTGCCAGCAGCCCGGGAAGCCAGGCATGGAATTCACCCCTCCACTTT
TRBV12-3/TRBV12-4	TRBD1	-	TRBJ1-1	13	CASSLGQGAIAFF	TGTGCCAGCAGTTTAGGACAGGGGGCGATCGCTTTCTTT
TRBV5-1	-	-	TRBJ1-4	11	CASSSDEKLFF	TGCGCCAGCAGCTCCGATGAAAAACTGTTTTTT
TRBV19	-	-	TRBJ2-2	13	CASSRDITGELFF	TGTGCCAGTAGCCGGGACATCACCGGGGAGCTGTTTTTT
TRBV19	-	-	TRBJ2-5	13	CASRVRGQETQYF	TGTGCCAGTAGGGTGAGGGGCCAAGAGACCCAGTACTTC
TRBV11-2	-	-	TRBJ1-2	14	CASSFWGARDGYTF	TGTGCCAGCAGCTTTTGGGGGGCGAGGGATGGCTACACCTTC
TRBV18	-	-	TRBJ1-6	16	CASSPDGSSYNSPLHF	TGTGCCAGCTCACCCGACGGGAGCTCCTATAATTCACCCCTCCACTTT
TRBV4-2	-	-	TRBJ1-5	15	CASSQDDGRNQPQHF	TGTGCCAGCAGCCAAGATGACGGTAGGAATCAGCCCCAGCATTTT
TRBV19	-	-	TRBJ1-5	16	CASSIEDSRWQEPQHF	TGTGCCAGTAGTATAGAGGACAGTCGTTGGCAGGAGCCCCAGCATTTT